This T cell receptor (beta chain) was retrieved from a study of blood T cell repertoires in COVID-19. Study as a whole: Some COVID-19 samples were acute and others convalescent; all came from the United States, Italy and Spain. PBMCs, B-cell-depleted T cells, or T cells were the source of the cDNA or gDNA that made up the material.

A few counts support this clone. Within the sample, other DNA sequences also encode this same CDR3. Authors' data handling: Quantification of nucleated cells was approximated via reference gene primer amplification. This table comes from immunoSEQ multiplex PCR, and its TCRdb copy is limited to in-frame clones, with some not included. Clone size and V and J calls were adopted from that table, with D and trimming inferred from the DNA. This table holds 200,000 to 300,000 clones, around four fifths found once. The source is a woman aged 55-69 years with active or convalescent COVID-19. The sequenced sample consisted of peripheral blood.

The DNA of the CDR3 is TGTGCCAGCAGCCTAACAGGGGTTACTGAAGCTTTCTTT. It encodes CASSLTGVTEAFF. This chain connects TRBV12-3 or TRBV12-4 to TRBJ1-1; 7 nucleotides line up with TRBD1. V lost 6 bases to trimming and J lost 5 bases; unmatched junction nucleotides: 6. CDR3 length: 13 residues.